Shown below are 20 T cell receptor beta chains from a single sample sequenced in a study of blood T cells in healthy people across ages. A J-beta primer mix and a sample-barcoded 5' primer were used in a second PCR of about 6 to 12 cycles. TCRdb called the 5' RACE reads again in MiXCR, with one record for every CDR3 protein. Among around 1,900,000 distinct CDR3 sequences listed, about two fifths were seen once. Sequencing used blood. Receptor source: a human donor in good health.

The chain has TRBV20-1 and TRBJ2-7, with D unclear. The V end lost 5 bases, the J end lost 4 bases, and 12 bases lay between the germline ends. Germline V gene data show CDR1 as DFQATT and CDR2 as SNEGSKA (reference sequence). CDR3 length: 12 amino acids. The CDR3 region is CSAGLMAYEQYF. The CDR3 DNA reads TGCAGTGCTGGCCTAATGGCGTACGAGCAGTACTTC.

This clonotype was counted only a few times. CDR3 in amino acids: CSIVAGGLGTDVQFF. DNA for the CDR3: TGCAGCATTGTTGCGGGGGGGCTGGGGACGGATGTGCAGTTCTTC. The chain carries TRBV29-1 and TRBJ2-1; 9 bases are shared with TRBD2. J lost 12 bases, V lost 8 bases, and 20 bases had no gene match. Germline assignment: CDR1 SQVTM and CDR2 ANQGSEA. This CDR3 comprises 15 residues.

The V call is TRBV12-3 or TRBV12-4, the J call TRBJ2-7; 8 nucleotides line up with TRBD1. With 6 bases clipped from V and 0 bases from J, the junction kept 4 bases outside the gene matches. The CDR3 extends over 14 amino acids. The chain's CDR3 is CASSAGGRSYEQYF. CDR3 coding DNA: TGTGCCAGCAGCGCAGGGGGCCGCTCCTACGAGCAGTACTTC.

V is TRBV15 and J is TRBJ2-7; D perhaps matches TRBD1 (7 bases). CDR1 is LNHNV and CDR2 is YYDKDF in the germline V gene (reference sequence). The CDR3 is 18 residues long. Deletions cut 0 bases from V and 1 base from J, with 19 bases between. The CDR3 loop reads CATSRDTSGGTDSYEQYF. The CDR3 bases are TGTGCCACCAGCAGAGATACTTCAGGAGGGACAGATTCCTACGAGCAGTACTTC.

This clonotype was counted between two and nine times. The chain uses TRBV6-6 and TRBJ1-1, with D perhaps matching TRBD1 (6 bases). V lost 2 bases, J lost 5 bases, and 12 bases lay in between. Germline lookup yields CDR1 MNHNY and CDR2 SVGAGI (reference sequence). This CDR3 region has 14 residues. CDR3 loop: CASSYGQGYTEAFF. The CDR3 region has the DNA TGTGCCAGCAGTTACGGGCAGGGGTATACTGAAGCTTTCTTT.

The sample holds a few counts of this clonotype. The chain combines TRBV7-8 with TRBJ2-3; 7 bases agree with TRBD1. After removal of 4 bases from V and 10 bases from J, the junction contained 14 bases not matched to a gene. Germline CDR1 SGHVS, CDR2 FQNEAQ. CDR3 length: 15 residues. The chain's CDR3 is CASSYFFSGTEAQYF. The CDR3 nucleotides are TGTGCCAGCAGCTACTTTTTCTCGGGGACAGAGGCGCAGTATTTT.

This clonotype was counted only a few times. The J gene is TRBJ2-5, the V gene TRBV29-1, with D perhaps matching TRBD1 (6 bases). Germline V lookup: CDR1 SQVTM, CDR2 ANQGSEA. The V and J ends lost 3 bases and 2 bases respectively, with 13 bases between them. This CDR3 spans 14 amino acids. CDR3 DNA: TGCAGCGTTGAGTACGGGACACGACAAGAGACCCAGTACTTC. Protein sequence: CSVEYGTRQETQYF.

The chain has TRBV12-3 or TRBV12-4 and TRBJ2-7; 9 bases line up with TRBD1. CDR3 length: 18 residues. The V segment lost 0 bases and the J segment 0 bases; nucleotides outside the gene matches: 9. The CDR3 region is CASSLAPGQGSGSYEQYF. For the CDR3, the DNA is TGTGCCAGCAGTTTAGCCCCGGGACAGGGCTCCGGCTCCTACGAGCAGTACTTC.

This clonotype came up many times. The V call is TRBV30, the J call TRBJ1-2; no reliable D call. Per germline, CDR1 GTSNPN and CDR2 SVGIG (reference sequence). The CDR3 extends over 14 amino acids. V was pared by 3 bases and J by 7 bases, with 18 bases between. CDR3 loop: CAWSALRVSGGYTF. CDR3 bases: TGTGCCTGGAGCGCACTTAGGGTTTCTGGTGGCTACACCTTC.

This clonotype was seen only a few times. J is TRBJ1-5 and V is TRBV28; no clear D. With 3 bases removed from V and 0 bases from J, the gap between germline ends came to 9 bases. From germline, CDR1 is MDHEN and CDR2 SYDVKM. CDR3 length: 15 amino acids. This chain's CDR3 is CASSLAEPSNQPQHF. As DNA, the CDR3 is TGTGCCAGCAGTTTGGCCGAACCTAGCAATCAGCCCCAGCATTTT. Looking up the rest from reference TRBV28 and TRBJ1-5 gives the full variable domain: DVKVTQSSRYLVKRTGEKVFLECVQDMDHENMFWYRQDPGLGLRLIYFSYDVKMKEKGDIPEGYSVSREKKERFSLILESASTNQTSMYLCASSLAEPSNQPQHFGDGTRLSIL.

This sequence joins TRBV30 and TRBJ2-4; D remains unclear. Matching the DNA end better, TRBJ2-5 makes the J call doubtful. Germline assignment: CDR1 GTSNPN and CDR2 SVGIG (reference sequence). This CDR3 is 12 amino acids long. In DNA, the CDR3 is TGTGCCTGGAGTGTCGGAAGAGAGACCCAGTACTTC. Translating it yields CAWSVGRETQYF.

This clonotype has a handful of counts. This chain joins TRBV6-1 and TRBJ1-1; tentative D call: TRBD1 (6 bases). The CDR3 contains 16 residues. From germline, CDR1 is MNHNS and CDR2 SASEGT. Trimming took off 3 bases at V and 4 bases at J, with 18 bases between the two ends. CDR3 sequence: CASSDRGREGGTEAFF. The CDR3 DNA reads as TGTGCCAGCAGTGACCGTGGCAGGGAGGGGGGCACTGAAGCTTTCTTT.

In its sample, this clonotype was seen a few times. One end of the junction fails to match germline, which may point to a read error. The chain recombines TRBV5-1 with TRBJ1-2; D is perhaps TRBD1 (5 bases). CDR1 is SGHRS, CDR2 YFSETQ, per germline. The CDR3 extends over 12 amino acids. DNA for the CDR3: TGCGCCAACAGCACCGACAGTTATGGCTACACCTTC. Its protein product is CANSTDSYGYTF. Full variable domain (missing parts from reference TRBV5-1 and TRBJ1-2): KAGVTQTPRYLIKTRGQQVTLSCSPISGHRSVSWYQQTPGQGLQFLFEYFSETQRNKGNFPGRFSGRQFSNSRSEMNVSTLELGDSALYLCANSTDSYGYTFGSGTRLTVV.

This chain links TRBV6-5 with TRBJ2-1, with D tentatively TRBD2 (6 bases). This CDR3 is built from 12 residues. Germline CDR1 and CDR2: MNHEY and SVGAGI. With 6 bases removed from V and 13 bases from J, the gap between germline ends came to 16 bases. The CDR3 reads CASSRRGETQFF. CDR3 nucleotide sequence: TGTGCCAGCAGCCGGAGGGGCGAGACCCAGTTCTTC.

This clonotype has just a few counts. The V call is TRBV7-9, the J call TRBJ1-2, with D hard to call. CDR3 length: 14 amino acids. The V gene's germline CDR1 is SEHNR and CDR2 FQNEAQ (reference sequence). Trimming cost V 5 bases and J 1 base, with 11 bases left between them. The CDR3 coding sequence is TGTGCCAGCAGCGCGCTCTTTCTTAACTATGGCTACACCTTC. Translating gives CASSALFLNYGYTF.

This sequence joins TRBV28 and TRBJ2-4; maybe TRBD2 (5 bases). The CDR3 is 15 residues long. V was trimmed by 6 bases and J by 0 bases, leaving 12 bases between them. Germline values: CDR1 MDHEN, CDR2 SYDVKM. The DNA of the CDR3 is TGTGCCAGCAGCCCCCTCCGGGGAGCCAAAAACATTCAGTACTTC. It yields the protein CASSPLRGAKNIQYF.

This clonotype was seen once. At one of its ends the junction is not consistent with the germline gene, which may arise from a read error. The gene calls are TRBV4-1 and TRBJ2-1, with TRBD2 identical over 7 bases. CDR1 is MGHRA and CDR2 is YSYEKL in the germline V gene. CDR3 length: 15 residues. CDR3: CASSPLARPDNEQCF. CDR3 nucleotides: TGCGCCAGCAGCCCACTAGCGAGGCCAGACAATGAGCAGTGCTTC.

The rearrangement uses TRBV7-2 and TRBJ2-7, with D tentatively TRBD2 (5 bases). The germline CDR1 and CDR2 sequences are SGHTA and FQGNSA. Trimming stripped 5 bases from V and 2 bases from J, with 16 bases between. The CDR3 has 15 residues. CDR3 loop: CASSRILSAPYEQYF. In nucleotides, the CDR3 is TGTGCCAGCAGCCGGATTCTTAGCGCACCCTACGAGCAGTACTTC.

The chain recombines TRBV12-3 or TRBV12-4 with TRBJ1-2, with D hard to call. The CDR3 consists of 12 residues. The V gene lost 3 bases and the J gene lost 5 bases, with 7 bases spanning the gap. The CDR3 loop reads CASSFAAYGYTF. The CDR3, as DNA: TGTGCCAGCAGTTTCGCGGCTTATGGCTACACCTTC.

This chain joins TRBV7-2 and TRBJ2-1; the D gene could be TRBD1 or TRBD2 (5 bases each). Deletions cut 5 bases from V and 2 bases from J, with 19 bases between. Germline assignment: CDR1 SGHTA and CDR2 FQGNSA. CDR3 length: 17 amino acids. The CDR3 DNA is TGTGCCAGCAGCATGGCGAGGGGCAAAGACCCCTACAATGAGCAGTTCTTC. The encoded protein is CASSMARGKDPYNEQFF.